The source of this T cell receptor (beta chain) is a study of cytomegalovirus exposure and HLA in healthy donors. The CDR3 extends over 17 amino acids. In germline, CDR1 is MNHEY, CDR2 SMNVEV (reference sequence). Trimming pared 2 bases from V and 2 bases from J, leaving 17 bases between. General study points: Most TCR sequences showed up rarely, but some public TCRs showed up in many donors.

Worth noting for this clone: Its specificity is unknown.

The protocol was immunoSEQ multiplex PCR, while the TCRdb copy is restricted to in-frame clones and leaves out a portion. The sample lists about 98,000 clones; about 95% were seen once. The TCR comes from a woman under 30 in good health and CMV-seronegative. Sequencing was done on a sample of PBMCs. The V call is TRBV27, the J call TRBJ2-3; perhaps TRBD1 as D (6 bases). The CDR3 loop reads CASSLDQKRDNTDTQYF. The CDR3 nucleotides read TGTGCCAGCAGTTTAGATCAAAAAAGGGACAACACAGATACGCAGTATTTT.